The 14 T cell receptor beta chains reported below all come from one sample, sequenced in a study of multiple sclerosis patients with progressive multifocal leukoencephalopathy. Stated time point: before natalizumab initiation. Sequencing used immunoSEQ multiplex PCR; TCRdb keeps in-frame clones, though not all of them. The data contain approximately 31,000 clones, about 89% of them seen just once; the ten biggest clones take up roughly 1.5%. The material sequenced was PBMCs. The receptors stem from a human donor with multiple sclerosis.

J is TRBJ2-2 and V is TRBV10-3; D might be TRBD2 (5 bases). The CDR3 contains 12 residues. Germline lookup yields CDR1 ENHRY and CDR2 SYGVKD. Trimming took 10 bases from V and 4 from J, leaving 10 bases between them. Here the CDR3 DNA reads TGTGCCACCAAGCGGTTCACCGGGGAGCTGTTTTTT. Translation gives CATKRFTGELFF.

The V call is TRBV7-9, the J call TRBJ1-2, with D unclear. The length of the CDR3 is 13 residues. Looked up from germline, CDR1 is SEHNR and CDR2 is FQNEAQ (reference sequence). V was shortened by 0 bases and J by 6 bases, with 8 bases between the two germline ends. This CDR3 reads CASSLAGPHGYTF. CDR3 bases: TGTGCCAGCAGCTTAGCTGGGCCACATGGCTACACCTTC.

This chain uses TRBV7-9 with TRBJ1-4; possible D gene TRBD1, 6 bases. V was pared by 1 base and J by 3 bases, with 9 bases between. CDR3 size: 15 residues. The germline CDR1 and CDR2 sequences are SEHNR and FQNEAQ (reference sequence). The CDR3 region is CASSLGQEPNEKLFF. As DNA, the CDR3 is TGTGCCAGCAGCTTAGGACAGGAGCCTAATGAAAAACTGTTTTTT.

The CDR3 sequence: CASSRPGTGGDTQYF. CDR3 DNA sequence: TGTGCCAGCAGTCGCCCCGGGACTGGTGGAGATACGCAGTATTTT. The rearrangement links TRBV28 to TRBJ2-3, with D maybe TRBD2 (6 bases). This CDR3 contains 15 residues. Trimming took off 5 bases at V and 5 bases at J, with 17 bases between the two ends. Germline assignment: CDR1 MDHEN and CDR2 SYDVKM.

The count of this clone is one. The chain combines TRBV5-1 with TRBJ2-2; D uncertain. From germline, CDR1 is SGHRS and CDR2 YFSETQ. This CDR3 spans 15 amino acids. V was cut by 4 bases and J by 5 bases, with 15 bases left in between. This CDR3 is CASSVMGAGTGELFF. The CDR3 DNA reads as TGCGCCAGCAGCGTGATGGGCGCCGGGACCGGGGAGCTGTTTTTT.

This chain's CDR3 is CASSQVQGRFSGYTF. The CDR3 coding sequence is TGTGCCAGCAGCCAAGTGCAGGGGCGCTTCTCTGGCTACACCTTC. The J gene is TRBJ1-2, the V gene TRBV14, with TRBD1 as a possible D gene (6 bases). There are 15 residues in the CDR3. Between the trimmed V and J ends, which lost 1 base and 7 bases, there was a span of 16 bases. The germline V gene encodes CDR1 SGHDN and CDR2 FVKESK. Full variable domain (remainder filled in from reference TRBV14 and TRBJ1-2): EAGVTQFPSHSVIEKGQTVTLRCDPISGHDNLYWYRRVMGKEIKFLLHFVKESKQDESGMPNNRFLAERTGGTYSTLKVQPAELEDSGVYFCASSQVQGRFSGYTFGSGTRLTVV.

CDR3: CAWRWTGFDGYTF. The CDR3 region has the DNA TGTGCCTGGAGGTGGACAGGGTTCGATGGCTACACCTTC. V usage is TRBV30 and J usage is TRBJ1-2; 8 bases are shared with TRBD1. The CDR3 length is 13 residues. The germline V gene encodes CDR1 GTSNPN and CDR2 SVGIG (reference sequence). J gave up 6 bases and V 3 bases, and 6 bases lay outside the gene matches.

The chain employs TRBV18 and TRBJ1-2; a possible D gene is TRBD1 (6 bases). V gave up 3 bases and J gave up 4 bases, with 15 bases separating them. CDR1 is KGHSH, CDR2 LQKENI, per germline. The CDR3 contains 15 residues. CDR3 nucleotides: TGTGCCAGCTCACCTCCGTCCGGGACAACCTATGGCTACACCTTC. Residues: CASSPPSGTTYGYTF.

This chain links TRBV4-3 with TRBJ2-3, with 10 positions matching TRBD2. Germline values: CDR1 LGHNA, CDR2 YSLEER. Unmatched junction bases numbered 9, after V lost 0 bases and J lost 0 bases. The CDR3 contains 19 residues. CDR3 DNA: TGCGCCAGCAGCCAAGATCGGGGACTAGCGCCGCCAAGCACAGATACGCAGTATTTT. Translation gives CASSQDRGLAPPSTDTQYF.

The rearrangement joins TRBV7-9 to TRBJ2-3; D not certain. Trimming stripped 2 bases from V and 1 base from J, with 13 bases between. The CDR3 is 16 residues long. Looked up from germline, CDR1 is SEHNR and CDR2 is FQNEAQ (reference sequence). The DNA for the CDR3 is TGTGCCAGCAGCTTACTTAGGGCCGAGGGCACAGATACGCAGTATTTT. This encodes CASSLLRAEGTDTQYF.

The chain joins TRBV5-4 to TRBJ2-3; 8 nucleotides align to TRBD2. Germline values: CDR1 SGHNT, CDR2 YYREEE (reference sequence). The length of the CDR3 is 15 residues. V trimming: 4 bases; J trimming: 1 base; junction bases outside the gene matches: 5. Here the CDR3 DNA reads TGTGCCAGCAGCAGAGCGGGGGCGGGCACAGATACGCAGTATTTT. This translates into CASSRAGAGTDTQYF.

CDR3 region: CASRGYSNQPQHF. The DNA of the CDR3 is TGTGCCTCCAGGGGTTATAGCAATCAGCCCCAGCATTTT. V gene TRBV6-5 combines with J gene TRBJ1-5; maybe TRBD1 (6 bases). V lost 11 bases and J lost 0, with 11 bases in between. The CDR3 consists of 13 residues. Germline V gives CDR1 MNHEY, CDR2 SVGAGI.

This clone has more than one count but fewer than ten. CDR3 sequence reads: CASSPTGAGNTIYF. DNA for the CDR3: TGTGCCAGCAGCCCTACAGGGGCCGGAAACACCATATATTTT. V gene TRBV6-5 combines with J gene TRBJ1-3; TRBD1 agrees at 7 bases. The CDR3 covers 14 residues. CDR1 is MNHEY, CDR2 SVGAGI, per germline. V shed 6 bases, J shed 4 bases, and the junction held 6 bases outside the gene matches.

The chain joins TRBV19 to TRBJ2-2; 10 positions match TRBD2. Germline V gene sequence: CDR1 LNHDA, CDR2 SQIVND (reference sequence). The junction had 16 bases not matched to a gene; V was cut back by 7 bases and J by 5 bases. The CDR3 loop spans 18 amino acids. The CDR3 nucleotides read TGTGCCAGTACCTTTACCCCCCCTAGCGGGAGCCGAACCGGGGAGCTGTTTTTT. Amino acid sequence: CASTFTPPSGSRTGELFF.